This section outlines one T cell receptor (beta chain) sequence together with its context. Primers for the PCR totalled 60 Vbeta and 13 Jbeta. Libraries were prepared by immunoSEQ multiplex PCR; TCRdb keeps only in-frame clonotypes and omits some of them. The sample shows 150,000 to 200,000 clones, roughly 77% of them seen only once. This entry is derived from a study of cytomegalovirus exposure and HLA in healthy donors. Nominally healthy donors provided the samples, though records likely missed some immune exposures. The CDR3 is 15 residues long. V trimming: 1 base; J trimming: 5 bases; junction bases outside the gene matches: 6.

The V call is TRBV5-3, the J call TRBJ2-3; the match to TRBD1 covers 8 bases. TRBV5-3 is known as an ORF, though its function is uncertain. The receptor was isolated from a man aged 18 to 30 in good health and CMV-seropositive. Specimen: PBMCs. The CDR3 nucleotides are TGTGCCAGAAGCTTGTCCAGGGGGCATAGAGATACGCAGTATTTT. Amino acids: CARSLSRGHRDTQYF.